These 16 T cell receptor beta chains came from one sample sequenced in a study of response to subunit inactivated influenza vaccine. From the RT-PCR reads, TCRdb called clonotypes with MiXCR, one entry per CDR3 protein. The sample includes some 570,000 distinct CDR3 sequences, around 11% seen only once; the top ten take 8% to 13%. The same data also went into a second study, on T cells expressing NK-cell markers. This second report adds: For TCR beta, cDNA was produced by 5'RACE template switching with UMIs.

This specimen consisted of PBMCs from blood, obtained on the day of vaccination. All receptors come from a man aged 50-59 years who received an inactivated influenza vaccine.

The chain couples TRBV2 to TRBJ2-5; TRBD1 matches 11 bases. Germline CDR1 reads SNHLY; CDR2 reads FYNNEI. CDR3 length equals 17 residues. V lost 5 bases to trimming and J lost 4 bases; unmatched junction nucleotides: 12. CDR3 sequence reads: CASSPFKTGTGGETQYF. The CDR3 nucleotides are TGTGCCAGCAGTCCCTTTAAAACCGGGACAGGGGGAGAGACCCAGTACTTC. The whole variable domain, filled in from reference TRBV2 and TRBJ2-5, reads EPEVTQTPSHQVTQMGQEVILRCVPISNHLYFYWYRQILGQKVEFLVSFYNNEISEKSEIFDDQFSVERPDGSNFTLKIRSTKLEDSAMYFCASSPFKTGTGGETQYFGPGTRLLVL.

This clonotype has only a few counts. This chain links TRBV9 with TRBJ2-1; TRBD2 agrees at 13 bases. CDR3 length equals 17 residues. Losses at the gene ends were 0 bases for V and 4 bases for J; bases not matched to a gene: 4. The germline CDR1 and CDR2 sequences are SGDLS and YYNGEE. Here the CDR3 DNA reads TGTGCCAGCAGCGTAGGGACTAGCGGGAGCGGGTACAATGAGCAGTTCTTC. Amino acids: CASSVGTSGSGYNEQFF.

This clonotype has ten or more counts. This rearrangement joins TRBV6-5 to TRBJ2-2, with 9 bases fitting TRBD1. The CDR3 is made up of 15 amino acids. V lost 2 bases to trimming and J lost 3 bases; unmatched junction nucleotides: 1. Per germline, CDR1 MNHEY and CDR2 SVGAGI. As DNA, the CDR3 is TGTGCCAGCAGTTACGGGACAGGGTACACCGGGGAGCTGTTTTTT. Translated: CASSYGTGYTGELFF.

The CDR3 is CASSPGTLSTDTQYF. CDR3 nucleotides: TGTGCCAGCAGCCCAGGGACCCTCAGCACAGATACGCAGTATTTT. V usage is TRBV7-9 and J usage is TRBJ2-3; D is tentatively TRBD1 or TRBD2 (5 bases each). Trimming took 5 bases from V and 0 from J, leaving 12 bases between them. The CDR3 is 15 residues long. Germline CDR1 reads SEHNR; CDR2 reads FQNEAQ (reference sequence).

In its sample, this clonotype was seen many times. The genes are TRBV14 and TRBJ2-7; the D gene is possibly TRBD1 (6 bases). In germline, CDR1 is SGHDN, CDR2 FVKESK. V was trimmed by 2 bases and J by 2 bases, leaving 13 bases between them. The CDR3 length is 15 residues. The CDR3 loop reads CASSQTGTTTYEQYF. The CDR3 DNA reads as TGTGCCAGCAGCCAAACCGGGACAACTACCTACGAGCAGTACTTC.

This clonotype occurred a few times. The V call is TRBV30, the J call TRBJ2-1, with D perhaps matching TRBD2 (6 bases). V was shortened by 2 bases and J by 15 bases, with 20 bases between the two germline ends. CDR3 length: 13 amino acids. Germline lookup yields CDR1 GTSNPN and CDR2 SVGIG (reference sequence). This CDR3 reads CAWSLDRANGGFF. CDR3 DNA: TGTGCCTGGAGTCTGGATCGGGCCAACGGGGGGTTCTTC.

This chain connects TRBV29-1 to TRBJ2-3, with D possibly called TRBD1 or TRBD2 (5 bases each). Germline lookup yields CDR1 SQVTM and CDR2 ANQGSEA. This CDR3 has 13 amino acids. The V gene lost 4 bases and the J gene lost 2 bases, with 10 bases spanning the gap. CDR3 region: CSVGEGTTDTQYF. CDR3 in DNA: TGCAGCGTTGGGGAAGGGACCACAGATACGCAGTATTTT.

This chain uses TRBV20-1 with TRBJ2-1; a possible D gene is TRBD1 (5 bases). The V and J ends lost 8 bases and 2 bases respectively, with 13 bases between them. The CDR3 totals 13 residues. Germline V gene data show CDR1 as DFQATT and CDR2 as SNEGSKA (reference sequence). CDR3 in DNA: TGCAGTTCCTCAGGGATGCCCTACAATGAGCAGTTCTTC. Its protein product is CSSSGMPYNEQFF.

This clonotype was seen repeatedly, ten times or more. This chain links TRBV27 with TRBJ2-7, with a possible D match to TRBD2 (5 bases). This CDR3 region has 14 residues. The V end lost 6 bases, the J end lost 3 bases, and 15 bases lay between the germline ends. Germline assignment: CDR1 MNHEY and CDR2 SMNVEV (reference sequence). The CDR3 loop is CASSDRGPHYEQYF. In DNA, the CDR3 is TGTGCCAGCAGCGATCGGGGTCCCCACTACGAGCAGTACTTC.

The genes are TRBV12-3 or TRBV12-4 and TRBJ1-2; no clear D gene. CDR3 length: 15 amino acids. V lost 2 bases and J 2 bases, leaving 12 bases between the germline ends. CDR3 sequence: CASSLYTDTNYGYTF. CDR3 sequence (DNA): TGTGCCAGCAGTTTATACACAGACACCAACTATGGCTACACCTTC.

This clonotype was observed a handful of times. The V call is TRBV28, the J call TRBJ1-1, with 7 bases fitting TRBD1. Germline V gene sequence: CDR1 MDHEN, CDR2 SYDVKM. V dropped 4 bases and J dropped 2; count of bases not matched to a gene: 10. This CDR3 has 16 amino acids. The CDR3 reads CASSSPYYRGNTEAFF. CDR3 sequence (DNA): TGTGCCAGCAGTTCCCCGTATTACAGGGGAAACACTGAAGCTTTCTTT.

This clonotype was found many times. The chain employs TRBV28 and TRBJ2-1; 10 bases agree with TRBD2. Germline CDR1 and CDR2: MDHEN and SYDVKM. This CDR3 has 17 residues. J was trimmed by 9 bases and V by 4 bases; bases with no gene match: 15. CDR3 amino acids: CASSSLFSGGATGEQFF. The CDR3 bases are TGTGCCAGCAGTTCTCTGTTCAGCGGGGGGGCGACGGGTGAGCAGTTCTTC.

On this clonotype itself: The CDR3 does not close with the conserved phenylalanine or tryptophan, likely indicating a read error. The chain recombines TRBV7-6 with TRBJ2-5, with TRBD2 matching 7 bases. Germline CDR1 is SGHVS and CDR2 is FNYEAQ. Trimming took 3 bases from V and 4 from J; bases not matched to a gene: 8. This CDR3 has 15 residues. CDR3 nucleotides: TGTGCCAGCAGCTTTGGCGGGAGAATGGTAGAGACCCAGTACCTC. It is translated as CASSFGGRMVETQYL.

This clonotype showed up just a few times. CDR3 residues: CASSLTGAQLNTEAFF. The CDR3 coding sequence is TGTGCCAGCAGCTTGACAGGGGCCCAATTGAACACTGAAGCTTTCTTT. V usage is TRBV11-2 and J usage is TRBJ1-1; 8 nucleotides match TRBD1. Germline V lookup: CDR1 SGHAT, CDR2 FQNNGV. V shed 3 bases, J shed 0 bases, and the junction held 6 bases outside the gene matches. The CDR3 has 16 residues.

The chain links TRBV7-2 to TRBJ2-5; no definite D call. The CDR3 extends over 15 amino acids. The germline V and J ends were trimmed by 5 bases and 2 bases, with 15 bases remaining between them. Per the germline V gene, CDR1 is SGHTA and CDR2 is FQGNSA. CDR3 coding DNA: TGTGCCAGCAGCCCAGTAGGTTACCGGCAAGAGACCCAGTACTTC. Translated, it gives CASSPVGYRQETQYF.

The chain has TRBV2 and TRBJ2-5, with TRBD1 matching 11 bases. V lost 4 bases and J lost 4; bases outside the gene matches: 14. The CDR3 covers 18 residues. CDR1 and CDR2 from the germline V gene are SNHLY and FYNNEI. CDR3 coding DNA: TGTGCCAGCAGTGCTACCTTCCTCGGACAGGGGGCGCGAGAGACCCAGTACTTC. Encoded protein: CASSATFLGQGARETQYF.